The entry that follows covers one TCR beta chain sequence. This sample is part of a study of T cells expressing NK-cell markers. TCRdb reprocessed the 5' RACE reads and stores each CDR3 protein as one record, lacking DNA. This sample's table reports some 110,000 distinct CDR3 sequences. The CDR3 spans 18 residues. Germline assignment: CDR1 MGHRA and CDR2 YSYEKL. This chain links TRBV4-1 with TRBJ1-1; with no DNA, the TCRdb D assignment of TRBD1 cannot be verified. Specimen: blood T cells: a sorted CD56 or NKG2C T cell subset, CD4+ or CD8+ T cells, or bulk PBMC T cells (not recorded which). The sequence was collected from a woman aged 18 to 69 in good health. This CDR3 reads CASSQHDPTGRIDTEAFF.